This T cell receptor beta chain originates from a study of T cells after yellow fever vaccination. V shed 1 base, J shed 4 bases, and the junction held 10 bases outside the gene matches. The CDR3 is 19 residues long. 5'RACE template switching added a universal primer site and UMIs to TCR cDNA. One entry per CDR3 protein results from TCRdb running MiXCR on the 5' RACE reads. The repertoire holds some 500,000 distinct CDR3 sequences, with roughly 13% as singletons. This clonotype was detected only a few times. V is TRBV12-3 or TRBV12-4 and J is TRBJ2-7, with 16 bases aligning to TRBD2. Source: PBMCs, taken on the day of the yellow fever booster vaccination. The clonotype was recovered from a man aged 30-40 years who received the YFV17D yellow fever vaccine. CDR3 sequence (DNA): TGTGCCAGCAGTTTAGGGTTCCTGGGACTAGCGGGAGGGCCTTACGAGCAGTACTTC. This gives the protein CASSLGFLGLAGGPYEQYF.